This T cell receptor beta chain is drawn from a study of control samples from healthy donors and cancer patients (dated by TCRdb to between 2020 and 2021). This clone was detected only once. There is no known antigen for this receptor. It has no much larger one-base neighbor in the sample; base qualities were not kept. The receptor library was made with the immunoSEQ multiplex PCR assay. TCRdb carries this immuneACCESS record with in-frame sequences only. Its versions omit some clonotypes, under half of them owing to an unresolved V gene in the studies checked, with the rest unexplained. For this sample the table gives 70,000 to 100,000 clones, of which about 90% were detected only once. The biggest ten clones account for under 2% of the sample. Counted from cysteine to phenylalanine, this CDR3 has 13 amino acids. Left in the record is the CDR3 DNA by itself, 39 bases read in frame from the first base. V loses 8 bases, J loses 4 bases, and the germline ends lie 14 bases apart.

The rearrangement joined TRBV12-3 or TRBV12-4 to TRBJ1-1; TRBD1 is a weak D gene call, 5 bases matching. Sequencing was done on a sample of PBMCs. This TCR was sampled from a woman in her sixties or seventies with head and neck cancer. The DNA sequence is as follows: TGTGCCAGCTCCGGCCATGGGGGCACTGAAGCTTTCTTT. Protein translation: CASSGHGGTEAFF.